The clone carrying this T cell receptor (beta chain) has ten or more counts. The data belong to a study of T cells of healthy individuals. TCRdb re-called the 5' RACE reads with MiXCR, one entry per CDR3 protein. Of tens of thousands of distinct CDR3 sequences listed, 15% to 20% were seen once; the top ten hold about 4.4%. There are 12 residues in the CDR3. V lost 5 bases and J lost 3, with 5 bases in between. Looked up from germline, CDR1 is PRHDT and CDR2 is FYEKMQ (reference sequence). This chain connects TRBV13 to TRBJ1-5; no clear D. This receptor was identified in a human donor in good health. The CDR3: CASSPHNQPQHF. CDR3 DNA sequence: TGTGCCAGCAGCCCCCACAATCAGCCCCAGCATTTT.